This T cell receptor (beta chain) was retrieved from a study of cytomegalovirus exposure and HLA in healthy donors. PCR was performed using 60 Vbeta and 13 Jbeta primers. The protocol was immunoSEQ multiplex PCR, while the TCRdb copy is restricted to in-frame clones and leaves out a portion. The repertoire has under 250,000 clones, around 80% of them found once; the top ten carry approximately 6%. Points on this clone: Its antigen is as yet unknown.

Study results and caveats: Sequencing likely produced, as an artifact, a cluster of highly shared sequence variants. Researchers reportedly found TCR beta sequences accurately predicted most subjects' HLA-A and HLA-B alleles. Cytomegalovirus-associated TCR beta chains were listed, numbering 150 to 200.

V lost 5 bases and J lost 10, with 17 bases in between. CDR3 length: 13 residues. Per germline, CDR1 SEHNR and CDR2 FQNEAQ (reference sequence). The V and J genes are TRBV7-9 and TRBJ1-2, with D possibly TRBD1 on 6 matching bases. The sequence was collected from a middle-aged man in good health and CMV-seropositive. The specimen sequenced was PBMCs. The DNA of the CDR3 is TGTGCCAGCAGCCCCGGGGGGCGAGCGTTCTACACCTTC. Amino acid sequence: CASSPGGRAFYTF.